The rows below give T cell receptor beta chains drawn from one sample of a study of T cells in Graves' hyperthyroidism and ophthalmopathy. Via MiXCR, TCRdb re-called the multiplex PCR reads, giving one row per CDR3 protein. This sample carries approximately 330,000 distinct CDR3 sequences, roughly 15% of them seen once, and the ten largest clones take 30% to 40%. The material sequenced was blood. The origin of the receptors is a woman in her thirties or forties with Graves' ophthalmopathy. CDR3s include the opening cysteine and the closing phenylalanine or tryptophan. D genes are given only for firm matches. Clone size is shown for a subset of rows, as once, few, many or a class of expanded clone.

v_call,cdr3_length,j_call,clone_size,d_call,cdr3_nt,cdr3_aa
TRBV12-3/TRBV12-4,13,TRBJ2-7,few,.,TGTGCCAGCAGTTTACGAACGGGGACCGAGCAGTACTTC,CASSLRTGTEQYF
TRBV12-3/TRBV12-4,17,TRBJ2-6,.,.,TGTGCCAGCAGCTCACGAGGGTTCCCCTCCGGGGCCAACGTCCTGACTTTC,CASSSRGFPSGANVLTF
TRBV27,14,TRBJ2-7,.,TRBD2,TGTGCCAGCGGACTAGCGGGAGTATTCTACGAGCAGTACTTC,CASGLAGVFYEQYF
TRBV19,15,TRBJ1-1,many,.,TGTGCCAGTAGTATTCCATCGGGGAAAAGTACTGAAGCTTTCTTT,CASSIPSGKSTEAFF
TRBV28,14,TRBJ2-2,.,.,TGTGCCAGCAGGCTACAGGAGAACACCGGGGAGCTGTTTTTT,CASRLQENTGELFF
TRBV2,16,TRBJ2-1,many,.,TGTGCCAGCACCTTGGGAGGACAGAGATCCTACAATGAGCAGTTCTTC,CASTLGGQRSYNEQFF
TRBV5-1,15,TRBJ2-3,.,TRBD2,TGCGCCAGCAGCCGCTTAGCGGGAGAGGGGGATACGCAGTATTTT,CASSRLAGEGDTQYF
TRBV9,15,TRBJ2-1,.,TRBD2,TGTGCCAGCAGCGTGGGACTAGCGGCTCACAATGAGCAGTTCTTC,CASSVGLAAHNEQFF
TRBV12-3/TRBV12-4,12,TRBJ1-3,many,.,TGTGCCAGCAGTTTTGGAGCGAACACCATATATTTT,CASSFGANTIYF
TRBV18,13,TRBJ2-1,.,.,TGTGCCAGCTCAATCTCCCAGAGTTTTGAGCAGTTCTTC,CASSISQSFEQFF
TRBV12-3/TRBV12-4,14,TRBJ1-2,many,.,TGTGCCAGCACCGGGACGGAGGCTGTTTATGGCTACACCTTC,CASTGTEAVYGYTF
TRBV30,15,TRBJ2-7,few,.,TGTGCCTGGAGTGTCCTGATGACCCTCAAGGGCGAGCAGTACTTC,CAWSVLMTLKGEQYF
TRBV9,16,TRBJ2-5,few,.,TGTGCCAGCAGCGCTACTCTAGCGCCCCCCCAAGAGACCCAGTACTTC,CASSATLAPPQETQYF
TRBV7-2,14,TRBJ1-4,many,.,TGTGCCAGCAGCTTAGCGGGGGGTGGGGAAAAACTGTTTTTT,CASSLAGGGEKLFF
TRBV5-4,20,TRBJ2-2,few,TRBD2,TGTGCCAGCAGCTACAGGGGCGGGGGGGCCCTCCTTGTCGACGCCGGGGAGCTGTTTTTT,CASSYRGGGALLVDAGELFF
TRBV12-3/TRBV12-4,14,TRBJ2-5,many,.,TGTGCCAGCAGTTTGGCACCGCGTGCTGAGACCCAGTACTTC,CASSLAPRAETQYF
TRBV5-6,15,TRBJ1-4,few,.,TGTGCCAGCAGGCGGGGGGGCGGAAAATCTGAAAAACTGTTTTTT,CASRRGGGKSEKLFF
TRBV12-3/TRBV12-4,15,TRBJ2-2,many,TRBD1,TGTGCCAGCAGTCTTACAGGGGGGTTGACCGGGGAGCTGTTTTTT,CASSLTGGLTGELFF
TRBV12-5,18,TRBJ2-6,many,.,TGTGCTAGTGGTTTCTTCCTAGACAGAAACTCTGGGGCCAACGTCCTGACTTTC,CASGFFLDRNSGANVLTF
TRBV13,15,TRBJ1-4,.,.,TGTGCCAGCAGCTTAGCTGGTCTGTTTAATGAAAAACTGTTTTTT,CASSLAGLFNEKLFF
TRBV9,18,TRBJ2-3,few,.,TGTGCCAGCAGCGTAGACGAATTAGGGGCAAGTCGCACAGATACGCAGTATTTT,CASSVDELGASRTDTQYF
TRBV7-2,15,TRBJ2-7,few,.,.,CASSFLWDHMYEQYF
TRBV20-1,17,TRBJ2-2,.,TRBD2,TGCAGTGCTAGAGATTCTAGCGGGATTAAGGGGACCGGGGAGCTGTTTTTT,CSARDSSGIKGTGELFF
TRBV29-1,11,TRBJ2-7,many,.,TGCAGCGTTGAAAGGCACTACGAGCAGTACTTC,CSVERHYEQYF
TRBV6-1,14,TRBJ1-1,many,.,TGTGCCAGCAGAGCAAAGGGGGTTGACACTGAAGCTTTCTTT,CASRAKGVDTEAFF
TRBV2,17,TRBJ2-6,.,.,TGTGCCAGCAGTGTGATCGGCTCGAGCTCTGGGGCCAACGTCCTGACTTTC,CASSVIGSSSGANVLTF
TRBV7-2,12,TRBJ2-1,many,.,TGTGCCAGCAGCACTAGGAGATCTGAGCAGTTCTTC,CASSTRRSEQFF
TRBV20-1,11,TRBJ2-5,few,.,TGCAGTGCTAGGGGTCAAGAGACCCAGTACTTC,CSARGQETQYF
TRBV18,13,TRBJ1-2,few,.,TGTGCCAGCTCAATTTCTAAATGGGATGGCTACACCTTC,CASSISKWDGYTF
TRBV9,18,TRBJ2-6,.,TRBD2,TGTGCCAGCAGCGTGAGACTAGCGGGAGGAGGGGGGGCCAACGTCCTGACTTTC,CASSVRLAGGGGANVLTF
TRBV27,15,TRBJ2-7,many,.,TGTGCCAGCAGTTTATCGGGGCAAGCCTCCTACGAGCAGTACTTC,CASSLSGQASYEQYF
TRBV4-1,14,TRBJ2-2,many,TRBD2,TGCGCCAGTAGGCGGGGGGAGAACACCGGGGAGCTGTTTTTT,CASRRGENTGELFF
TRBV2,17,TRBJ2-3,many,TRBD1,TGTGCCAGCAGTCCCGGGACAGCCCCTAAACGGGCAGATACGCAGTATTTT,CASSPGTAPKRADTQYF
TRBV12-3/TRBV12-4,14,TRBJ2-2,few,.,TGTGCCAGCAGATGGGACCAATCCACCGGGGAGCTGTTTTTT,CASRWDQSTGELFF